The rows below give T cell receptor beta chains drawn from one sample of a study of blood T cell repertoires in COVID-19. Generated by immunoSEQ multiplex PCR, the TCRdb table keeps only in-frame clones and is missing some. The sample records under 200,000 clones, about 85% being singletons. The sequenced sample was peripheral blood. These receptors were collected from a man in his 60s who had recovered from COVID-19. Both conserved end residues are part of each CDR3. A D gene is named only where the DNA matches it firmly. Rows give clone size only sometimes, using once, few, many, or a class for an expanded clone.

d_call j_call v_call clone_size cdr3_aa cdr3_nt
. TRBJ1-5 TRBV7-9 . CASSFGDSNQPQHF TGTGCCAGCAGCTTTGGAGATAGCAATCAGCCCCAGCATTTT
. TRBJ1-6 TRBV13 . CASSSLEDYNSPLHF TGTGCCAGCAGCTCCTTAGAGGACTATAATTCACCCCTCCACTTT
. TRBJ1-6 TRBV4-2 . CASSPEYGGGRSPLHF TGTGCCAGCAGCCCAGAGTATGGGGGCGGGCGTTCACCCCTCCACTTT
. TRBJ2-5 TRBV5-6 . CASSSGETQYF TGTGCCAGCAGCTCCGGGGAGACCCAGTACTTC
. TRBJ2-7 TRBV19 . CASSTYRLGGASYEQYF TGTGCCAGTAGTACCTACAGGCTTGGGGGCGCTAGCTACGAGCAGTACTTC
TRBD2 TRBJ2-3 TRBV7-3 . CASSRLAGRTDTQYF TGTGCCAGCTCGAGACTAGCGGGGAGAACAGATACGCAGTATTTT
TRBD1 TRBJ2-2 TRBV24-1 once CATSDPGQGVTGELFF TGTGCCACCAGTGATCCGGGACAGGGGGTAACCGGGGAGCTGTTTTTT
TRBD2 TRBJ2-7 TRBV6-5 . CASSYSSGGSYEQYF TGTGCCAGCAGTTACTCTAGCGGGGGCTCCTACGAGCAGTACTTC
. TRBJ2-2 TRBV7-2 . CASSLAGGTGELFF TGTGCCAGCAGCTTAGCGGGGGGAACCGGGGAGCTGTTTTTT
. TRBJ1-5 TRBV27 . CASSFYGQPQHF TGTGCCAGCAGTTTCTATGGTCAGCCCCAGCATTTT
. TRBJ1-1 TRBV4-3 . CASSQDQSGEEAFF TGCGCCAGCAGCCAAGATCAATCGGGGGAGGAAGCTTTCTTT
TRBD1 TRBJ1-1 TRBV18 . CASSPNLQGANTEAFF TGTGCCAGCTCACCGAACCTACAGGGGGCGAACACTGAAGCTTTCTTT
. TRBJ1-4 TRBV15 once CATSRDWVQLRVANEKLFF TGTGCCACCAGCAGAGATTGGGTTCAGTTGAGGGTAGCTAATGAAAAACTGTTTTTT